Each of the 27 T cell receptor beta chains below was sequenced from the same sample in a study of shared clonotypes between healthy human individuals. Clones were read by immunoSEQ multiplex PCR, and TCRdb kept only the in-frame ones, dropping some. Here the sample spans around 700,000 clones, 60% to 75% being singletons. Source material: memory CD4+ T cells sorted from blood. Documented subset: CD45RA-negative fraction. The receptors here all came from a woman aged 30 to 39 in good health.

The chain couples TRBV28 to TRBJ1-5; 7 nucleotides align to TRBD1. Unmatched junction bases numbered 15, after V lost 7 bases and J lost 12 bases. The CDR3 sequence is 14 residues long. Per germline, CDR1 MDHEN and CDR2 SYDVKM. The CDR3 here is CASTLDWGGQYQHF. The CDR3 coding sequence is TGTGCCAGCACCCTAGACTGGGGGGGACAGTACCAGCATTTT.

The DNA of the CDR3 is TGTGCCAGCAGCTTGGTCGGCCGCTTTAATGGCTACACCTTC. This codes for CASSLVGRFNGYTF. The chain links TRBV5-6 to TRBJ1-2; D is unresolved. The germline V gene has CDR1 SGHDT and CDR2 YYEEEE. CDR3 length equals 14 residues. Trimming stripped 0 bases from V and 6 bases from J, with 12 bases between.

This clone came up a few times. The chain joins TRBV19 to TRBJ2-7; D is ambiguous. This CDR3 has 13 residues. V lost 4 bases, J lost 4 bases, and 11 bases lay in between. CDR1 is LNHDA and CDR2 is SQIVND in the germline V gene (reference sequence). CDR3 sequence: CASSRETGYEQYF. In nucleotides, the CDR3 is TGTGCCAGTAGTAGAGAAACCGGTTACGAGCAGTACTTC.

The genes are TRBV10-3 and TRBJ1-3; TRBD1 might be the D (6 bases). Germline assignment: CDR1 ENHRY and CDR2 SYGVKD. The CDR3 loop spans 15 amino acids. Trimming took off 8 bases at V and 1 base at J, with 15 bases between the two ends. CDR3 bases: TGTGCCATCCAAGACACAGGGAAGTCTGGAAACACCATATATTTT. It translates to CAIQDTGKSGNTIYF.

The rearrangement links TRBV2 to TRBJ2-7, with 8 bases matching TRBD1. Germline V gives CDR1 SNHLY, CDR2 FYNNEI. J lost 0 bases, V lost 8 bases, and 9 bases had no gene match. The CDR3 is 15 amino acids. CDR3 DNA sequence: TGTGCCAGCTCCTCCCAAGGACAGGGCTCCTACGAGCAGTACTTC. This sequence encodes CASSSQGQGSYEQYF.

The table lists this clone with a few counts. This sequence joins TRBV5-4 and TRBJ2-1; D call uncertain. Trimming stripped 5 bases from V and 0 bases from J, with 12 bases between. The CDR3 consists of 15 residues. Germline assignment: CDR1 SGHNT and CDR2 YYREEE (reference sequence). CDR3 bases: TGTGCCAGCAGACCCGATGGAAGCTCCTACAATGAGCAGTTCTTC. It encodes CASRPDGSSYNEQFF.

The CDR3 protein is CASSRKKEDTEAFF. Written as DNA, the CDR3 is TGTGCCAGCAGCCGTAAAAAGGAGGACACTGAAGCTTTCTTT. V is TRBV11-2 and J is TRBJ1-1; no definite D call. The CDR3 consists of 14 residues. Germline values: CDR1 SGHAT, CDR2 FQNNGV. V gave up 5 bases and J gave up 3 bases, with 13 bases separating them.

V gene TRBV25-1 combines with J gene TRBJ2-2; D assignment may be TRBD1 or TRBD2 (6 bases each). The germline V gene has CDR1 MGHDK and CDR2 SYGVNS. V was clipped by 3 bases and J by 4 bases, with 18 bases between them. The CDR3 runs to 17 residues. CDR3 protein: CASSDPDRLGGTGELFF. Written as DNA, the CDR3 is TGTGCCAGCAGTGACCCGGACAGACTGGGAGGCACCGGGGAGCTGTTTTTT.

The chain's CDR3 is CASSGTVQETQYF. CDR3 bases: TGCGCCAGCAGCGGGACAGTCCAAGAGACCCAGTACTTC. This rearrangement joins TRBV5-1 to TRBJ2-5, with TRBD1 matching over 7 bases. The CDR3 contains 13 residues. Germline CDR1 reads SGHRS; CDR2 reads YFSETQ. The ends lost 4 bases at V and 1 base at J; junction bases unmatched: 1. The complete variable domain, with remaining parts taken from reference TRBV5-1 and TRBJ2-5, reads KAGVTQTPRYLIKTRGQQVTLSCSPISGHRSVSWYQQTPGQGLQFLFEYFSETQRNKGNFPGRFSGRQFSNSRSEMNVSTLELGDSALYLCASSGTVQETQYFGPGTRLLVL.

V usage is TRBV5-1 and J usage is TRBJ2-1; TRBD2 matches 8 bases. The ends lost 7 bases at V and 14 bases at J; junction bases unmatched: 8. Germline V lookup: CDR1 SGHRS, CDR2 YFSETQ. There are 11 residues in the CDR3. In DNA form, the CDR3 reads TGCGCCAGCCACATTGGGACTAGAAAGTTCTTC. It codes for CASHIGTRKFF.

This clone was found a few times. CDR3 sequence: CSVESLSGVDGYTF. The CDR3 region has the DNA TGCAGCGTTGAAAGCCTGTCAGGGGTGGATGGCTACACCTTC. The V and J genes are TRBV29-1 and TRBJ1-2; D might be TRBD1 (6 bases). CDR3 length: 14 residues. The V and J ends lost 2 bases and 6 bases respectively, with 16 bases between them. Germline CDR1 reads SQVTM; CDR2 reads ANQGSEA.

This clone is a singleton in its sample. The CDR3 reads CASSPQGPTGELFF. For the CDR3, the DNA is TGTGCCAGCAGCCCCCAGGGTCCCACCGGGGAGCTGTTTTTT. The V gene is TRBV11-2, the J gene TRBJ2-2, with a possible D match to TRBD1 (5 bases). The CDR3 totals 14 residues. Trimming left V 5 bases short and J 4 bases short, with 11 bases between. Germline V gives CDR1 SGHAT, CDR2 FQNNGV.

The DNA of the CDR3 is TGTGCCAGCAGCGTCTCTGGAGGGAATGGGGATACGCAGTATTTT. This translates into CASSVSGGNGDTQYF. This rearrangement joins TRBV9 to TRBJ2-3; weak D call: TRBD2 (6 bases). Germline CDR1 reads SGDLS; CDR2 reads YYNGEE. This CDR3 spans 15 amino acids. Trimming shortened V by 2 bases and J by 6 bases, and 16 bases separated the two germline ends.

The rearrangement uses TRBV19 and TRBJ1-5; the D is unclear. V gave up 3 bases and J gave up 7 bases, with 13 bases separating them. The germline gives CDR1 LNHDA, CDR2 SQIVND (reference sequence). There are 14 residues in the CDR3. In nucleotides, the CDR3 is TGTGCCAGTAGTATGAAGGATCTTGGGCAGCCCCAGCATTTT. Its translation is CASSMKDLGQPQHF. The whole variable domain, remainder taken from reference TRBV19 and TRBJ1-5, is DGGITQSPKYLFRKEGQNVTLSCEQNLNHDAMYWYRQDPGQGLRLIYYSQIVNDFQKGDIAEGYSVSREKKESFPLTVTSAQKNPTAFYLCASSMKDLGQPQHFGDGTRLSIL.

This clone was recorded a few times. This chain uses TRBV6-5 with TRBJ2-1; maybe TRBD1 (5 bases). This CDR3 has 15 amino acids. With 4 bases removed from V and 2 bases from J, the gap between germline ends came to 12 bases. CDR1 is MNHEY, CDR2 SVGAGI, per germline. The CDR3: CASSFDSSAYNEQFF. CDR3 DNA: TGTGCCAGCAGTTTCGACAGTTCAGCCTACAATGAGCAGTTCTTC.

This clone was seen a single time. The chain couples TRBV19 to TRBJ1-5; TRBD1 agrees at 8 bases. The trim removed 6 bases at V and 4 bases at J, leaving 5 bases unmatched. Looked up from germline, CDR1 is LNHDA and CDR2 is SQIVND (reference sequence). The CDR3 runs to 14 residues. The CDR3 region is CASSGQGLNQPQHF. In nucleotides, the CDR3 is TGTGCCAGTAGCGGACAGGGATTAAATCAGCCCCAGCATTTT. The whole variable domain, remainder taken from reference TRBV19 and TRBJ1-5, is DGGITQSPKYLFRKEGQNVTLSCEQNLNHDAMYWYRQDPGQGLRLIYYSQIVNDFQKGDIAEGYSVSREKKESFPLTVTSAQKNPTAFYLCASSGQGLNQPQHFGDGTRLSIL.

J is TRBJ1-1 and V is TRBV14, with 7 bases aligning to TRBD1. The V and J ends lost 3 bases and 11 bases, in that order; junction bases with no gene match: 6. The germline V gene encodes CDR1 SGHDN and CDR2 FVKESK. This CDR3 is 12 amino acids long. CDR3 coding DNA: TGTGCCAGCAGCCATTCGACAGGGAGGGCTTTCTTT. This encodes CASSHSTGRAFF.

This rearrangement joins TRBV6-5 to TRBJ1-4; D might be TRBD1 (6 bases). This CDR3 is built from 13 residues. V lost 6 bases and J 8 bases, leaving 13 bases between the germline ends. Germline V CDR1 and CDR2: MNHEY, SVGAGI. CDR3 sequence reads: CASRVTTGEKLFF. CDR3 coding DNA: TGTGCCAGCAGGGTGACAACAGGGGAAAAACTGTTTTTT.

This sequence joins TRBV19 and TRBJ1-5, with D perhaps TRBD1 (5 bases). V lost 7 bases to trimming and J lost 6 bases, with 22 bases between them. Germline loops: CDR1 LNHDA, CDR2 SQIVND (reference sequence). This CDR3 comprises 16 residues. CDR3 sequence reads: CASNGAPGRVSQPQHF. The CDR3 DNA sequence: TGTGCCAGTAATGGGGCCCCCGGGAGGGTCAGTCAGCCCCAGCATTTT.

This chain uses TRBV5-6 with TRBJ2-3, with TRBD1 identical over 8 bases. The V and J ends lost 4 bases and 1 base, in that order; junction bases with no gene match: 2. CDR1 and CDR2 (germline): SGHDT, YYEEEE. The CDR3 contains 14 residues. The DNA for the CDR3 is TGTGCCAGCAGCGTGGGACAGGGCACAGATACGCAGTATTTT. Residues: CASSVGQGTDTQYF.

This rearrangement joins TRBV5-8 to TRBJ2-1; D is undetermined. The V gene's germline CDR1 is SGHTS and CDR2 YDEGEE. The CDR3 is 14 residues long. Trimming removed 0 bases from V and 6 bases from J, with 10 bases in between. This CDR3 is CASSLAGLVNEQFF. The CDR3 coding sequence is TGTGCCAGCAGCTTGGCTGGGCTGGTCAATGAGCAGTTCTTC.

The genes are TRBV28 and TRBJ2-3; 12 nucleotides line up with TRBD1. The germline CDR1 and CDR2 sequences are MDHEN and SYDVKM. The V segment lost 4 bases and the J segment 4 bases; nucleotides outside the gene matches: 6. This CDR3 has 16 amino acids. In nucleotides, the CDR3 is TGTGCCAGCAGTTCTTCCGGGACAGGGGGCGCAGATACGCAGTATTTT. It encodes CASSSSGTGGADTQYF.

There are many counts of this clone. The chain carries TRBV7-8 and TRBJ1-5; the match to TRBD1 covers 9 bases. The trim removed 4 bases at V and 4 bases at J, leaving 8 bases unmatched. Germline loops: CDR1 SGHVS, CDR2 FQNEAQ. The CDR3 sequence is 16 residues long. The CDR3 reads CASSSLGQGHNQPQHF. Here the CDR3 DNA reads TGTGCCAGCAGCTCCTTGGGACAGGGACATAATCAGCCCCAGCATTTT.

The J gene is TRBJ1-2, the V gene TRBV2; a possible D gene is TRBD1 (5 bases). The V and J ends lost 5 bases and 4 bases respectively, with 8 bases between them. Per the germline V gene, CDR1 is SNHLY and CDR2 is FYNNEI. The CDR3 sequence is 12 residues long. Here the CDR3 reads CASSQQAYGYTF. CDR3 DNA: TGTGCCAGCAGTCAACAGGCCTATGGCTACACCTTC. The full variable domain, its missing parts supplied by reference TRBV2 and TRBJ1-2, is EPEVTQTPSHQVTQMGQEVILRCVPISNHLYFYWYRQILGQKVEFLVSFYNNEISEKSEIFDDQFSVERPDGSNFTLKIRSTKLEDSAMYFCASSQQAYGYTFGSGTRLTVV.

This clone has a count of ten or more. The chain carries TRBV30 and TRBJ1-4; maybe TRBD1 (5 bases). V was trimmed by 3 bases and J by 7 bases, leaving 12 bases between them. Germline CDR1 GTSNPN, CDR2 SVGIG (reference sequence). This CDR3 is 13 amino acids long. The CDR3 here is CAWRGVPFEKLFF. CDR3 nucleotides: TGTGCCTGGAGGGGGGTCCCATTTGAAAAACTGTTTTTT.

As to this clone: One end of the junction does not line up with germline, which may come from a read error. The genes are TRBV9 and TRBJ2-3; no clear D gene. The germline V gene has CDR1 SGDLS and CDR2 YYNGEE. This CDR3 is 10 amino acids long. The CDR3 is CASSRPRPIF. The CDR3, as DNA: TGTGCCAGCAGCCGACCCCGACCCATTTTT.

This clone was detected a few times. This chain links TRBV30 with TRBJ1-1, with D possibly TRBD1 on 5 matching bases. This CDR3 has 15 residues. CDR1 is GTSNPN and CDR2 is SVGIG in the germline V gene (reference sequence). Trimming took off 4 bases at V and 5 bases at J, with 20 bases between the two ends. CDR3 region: CAWNGGRVGWTEAFF. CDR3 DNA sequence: TGTGCCTGGAATGGGGGTCGTGTAGGGTGGACTGAAGCTTTCTTT.